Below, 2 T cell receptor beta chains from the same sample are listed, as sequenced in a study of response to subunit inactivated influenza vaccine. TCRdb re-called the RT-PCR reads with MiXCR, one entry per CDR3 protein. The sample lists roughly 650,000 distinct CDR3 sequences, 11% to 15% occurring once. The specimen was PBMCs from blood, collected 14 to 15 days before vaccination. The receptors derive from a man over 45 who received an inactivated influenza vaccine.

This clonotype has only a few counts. CDR3 sequence: CAGSDTQYF. As DNA, the CDR3 is TGTGCCGGCTCAGATACGCAGTATTTT. The chain is built from TRBV5-8 and TRBJ2-3; D is unresolved. CDR1 is SGHTS, CDR2 YDEGEE, per germline. The CDR3 consists of 9 residues. V lost 10 bases and J 4 bases, leaving 4 bases between the germline ends.

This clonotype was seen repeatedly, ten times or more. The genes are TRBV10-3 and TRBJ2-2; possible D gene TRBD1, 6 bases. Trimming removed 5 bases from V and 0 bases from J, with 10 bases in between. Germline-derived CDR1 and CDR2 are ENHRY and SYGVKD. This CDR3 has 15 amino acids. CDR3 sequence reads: CAISIQGTNTGELFF. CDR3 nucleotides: TGTGCCATCAGTATACAGGGAACGAACACCGGGGAGCTGTTTTTT.